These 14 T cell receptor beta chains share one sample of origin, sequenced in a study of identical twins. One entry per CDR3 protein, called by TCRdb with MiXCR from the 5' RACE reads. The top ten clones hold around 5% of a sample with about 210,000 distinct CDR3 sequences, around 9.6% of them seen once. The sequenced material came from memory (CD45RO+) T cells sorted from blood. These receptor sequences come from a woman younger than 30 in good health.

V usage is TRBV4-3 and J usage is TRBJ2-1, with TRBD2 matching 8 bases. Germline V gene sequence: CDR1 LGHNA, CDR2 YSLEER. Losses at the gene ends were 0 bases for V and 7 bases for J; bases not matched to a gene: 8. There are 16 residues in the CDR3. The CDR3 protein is CASSQDGGIAGNEQFF. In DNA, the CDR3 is TGCGCCAGCAGCCAAGACGGCGGGATAGCGGGAAATGAGCAGTTCTTC.

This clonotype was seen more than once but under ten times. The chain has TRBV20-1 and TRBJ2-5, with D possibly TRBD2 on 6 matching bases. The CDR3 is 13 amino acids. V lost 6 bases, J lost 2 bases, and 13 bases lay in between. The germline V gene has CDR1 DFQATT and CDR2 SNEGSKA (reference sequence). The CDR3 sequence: CSASGRDQETQYF. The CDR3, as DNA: TGCAGTGCGTCCGGGCGGGATCAAGAGACCCAGTACTTC.

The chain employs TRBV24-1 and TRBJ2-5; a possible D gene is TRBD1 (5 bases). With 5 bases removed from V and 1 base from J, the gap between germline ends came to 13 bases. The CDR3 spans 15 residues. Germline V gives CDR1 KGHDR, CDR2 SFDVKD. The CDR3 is CATSAETDIQETQYF. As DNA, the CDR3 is TGTGCCACCAGTGCCGAGACAGATATCCAAGAGACCCAGTACTTC.

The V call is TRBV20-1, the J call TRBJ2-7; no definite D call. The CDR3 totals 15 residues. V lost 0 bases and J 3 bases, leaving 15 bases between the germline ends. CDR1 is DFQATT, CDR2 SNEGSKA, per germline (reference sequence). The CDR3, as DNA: TGCAGTGCTAGAGATCGTATGCAGAACAGCTACGAGCAGTACTTC. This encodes CSARDRMQNSYEQYF.

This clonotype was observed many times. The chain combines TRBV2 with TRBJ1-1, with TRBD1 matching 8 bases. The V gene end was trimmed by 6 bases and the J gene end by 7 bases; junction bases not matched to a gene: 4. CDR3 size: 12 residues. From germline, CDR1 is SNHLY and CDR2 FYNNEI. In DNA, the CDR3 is TGTGCCAGCAGCTACGGACAGGGTGAAGCTTTCTTT. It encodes CASSYGQGEAFF.

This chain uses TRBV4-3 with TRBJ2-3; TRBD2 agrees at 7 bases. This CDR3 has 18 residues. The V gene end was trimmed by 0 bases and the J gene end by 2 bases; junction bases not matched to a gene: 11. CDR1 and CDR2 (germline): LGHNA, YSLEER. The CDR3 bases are TGCGCCAGCAGCCAAGATTTGGTGGCTAGCGGAATCACAGATACGCAGTATTTT. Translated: CASSQDLVASGITDTQYF.

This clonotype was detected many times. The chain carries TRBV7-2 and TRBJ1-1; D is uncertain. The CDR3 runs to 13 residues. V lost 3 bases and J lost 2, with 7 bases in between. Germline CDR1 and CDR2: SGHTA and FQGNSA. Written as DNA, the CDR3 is TGTGCCAGCAGCTTCTGGGTTAACACTGAAGCTTTCTTT. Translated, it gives CASSFWVNTEAFF.

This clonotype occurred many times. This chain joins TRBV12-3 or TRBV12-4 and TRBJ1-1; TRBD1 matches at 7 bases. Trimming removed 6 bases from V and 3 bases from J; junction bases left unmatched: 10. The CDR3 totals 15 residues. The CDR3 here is CASRRKTGSDTEAFF. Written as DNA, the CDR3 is TGTGCCAGCAGACGTAAGACAGGGTCGGACACTGAAGCTTTCTTT.

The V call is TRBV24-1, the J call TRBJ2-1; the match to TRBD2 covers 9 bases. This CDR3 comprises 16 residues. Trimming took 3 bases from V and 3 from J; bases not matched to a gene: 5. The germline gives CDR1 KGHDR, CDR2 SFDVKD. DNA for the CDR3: TGTGCCACCAGTGATCCGCGGGGGGGGCTCTACAATGAGCAGTTCTTC. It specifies CATSDPRGGLYNEQFF.

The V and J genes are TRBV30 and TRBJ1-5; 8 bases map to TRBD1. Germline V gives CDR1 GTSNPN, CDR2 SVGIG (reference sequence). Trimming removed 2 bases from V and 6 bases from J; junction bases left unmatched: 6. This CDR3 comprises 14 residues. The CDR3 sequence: CAWSQQGGSQPQHF. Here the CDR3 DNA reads TGTGCCTGGAGTCAACAGGGGGGAAGTCAGCCCCAGCATTTT.

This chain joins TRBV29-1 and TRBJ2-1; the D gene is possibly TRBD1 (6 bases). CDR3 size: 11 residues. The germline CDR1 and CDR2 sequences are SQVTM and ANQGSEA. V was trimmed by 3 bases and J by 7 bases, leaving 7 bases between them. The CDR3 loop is CSVERGNEQFF. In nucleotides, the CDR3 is TGCAGCGTTGAGAGGGGGAATGAGCAGTTCTTC.

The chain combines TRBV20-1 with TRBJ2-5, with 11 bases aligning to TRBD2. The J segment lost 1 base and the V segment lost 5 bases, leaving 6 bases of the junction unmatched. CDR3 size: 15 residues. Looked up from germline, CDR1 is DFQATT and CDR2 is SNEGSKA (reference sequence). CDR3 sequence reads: CSAGSGTSGQETQYF. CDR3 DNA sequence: TGCAGTGCTGGGTCCGGGACTAGCGGCCAAGAGACCCAGTACTTC.

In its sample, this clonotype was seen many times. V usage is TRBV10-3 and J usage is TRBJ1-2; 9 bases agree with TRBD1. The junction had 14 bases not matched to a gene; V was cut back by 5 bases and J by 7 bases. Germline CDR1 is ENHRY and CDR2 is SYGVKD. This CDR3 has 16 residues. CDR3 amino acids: CAISYTSRDRAGGYTF. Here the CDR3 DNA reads TGTGCCATCAGTTATACCTCCCGGGACAGGGCGGGTGGCTACACCTTC.

This CDR3 is CAIREVTSSYNEQFF. The CDR3 DNA is TGTGCCATCAGGGAGGTCACCAGCTCCTACAATGAGCAGTTCTTC. The gene calls are TRBV10-3 and TRBJ2-1, with D perhaps matching TRBD2 (5 bases). The CDR3 loop spans 15 amino acids. The V gene's germline CDR1 is ENHRY and CDR2 SYGVKD. The V gene lost 6 bases and the J gene lost 0 bases, with 12 bases spanning the gap.